This T cell receptor beta chain originates from a study of PD-1 blockade in classical Hodgkin lymphoma. Points from the study as a whole: CD4+ but not CD8+ TCR diversity rose significantly by C4D1.

CDR3 length equals 15 residues. Per the germline V gene, CDR1 is MNHNY and CDR2 is SVGAGI (reference sequence). The trim removed 7 bases at V and 0 bases at J, leaving 8 bases unmatched. Assay used: immunoSEQ multiplex PCR; TCRdb lists only in-frame clones, some missing. The sample lists over 85,000 clones, under 95% occurring once. With regard to this clone: Its target is unknown.

Time point reported: cycle 4 day 1 (C4D1), after 6 weeks of nivolumab. There was relapse after autologous stem cell transplantation in every patient, and there was variation in brentuximab vedotin exposure. V usage is TRBV6-6 and J usage is TRBJ2-7; 8 nucleotides agree with TRBD2. The TCR sequence derives from a human donor with classical Hodgkin lymphoma. The starting material was peripheral blood mononuclear cells (PBMCs), obtained before the fourth cycle of nivolumab. CDR3 bases: TGTGCCAGCACCCTGGGCGGGGGGTACTCCTACGAGCAGTACTTC. It is translated as CASTLGGGYSYEQYF.